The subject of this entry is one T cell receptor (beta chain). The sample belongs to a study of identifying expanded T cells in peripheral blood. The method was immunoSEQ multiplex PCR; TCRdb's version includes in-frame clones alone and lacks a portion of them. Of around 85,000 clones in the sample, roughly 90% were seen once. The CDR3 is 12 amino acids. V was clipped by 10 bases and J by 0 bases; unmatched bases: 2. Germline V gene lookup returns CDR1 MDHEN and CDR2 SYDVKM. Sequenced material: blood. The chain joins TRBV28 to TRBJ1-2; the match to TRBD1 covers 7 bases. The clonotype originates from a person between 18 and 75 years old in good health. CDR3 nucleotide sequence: TGTGCCACCGGGACAGCTAACTATGGCTACACCTTC. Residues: CATGTANYGYTF.